This TCR beta chain originates from a study of blood T cell repertoires in COVID-19. Per the authors' pipeline: Reference gene primer amplification yielded estimated nucleated cell counts. Using immunoSEQ multiplex PCR, the repertoire was profiled, and TCRdb retains in-frame clones only, with some absent. The V and J calls and clone size were taken over from that table, and D and trimming were inferred from the DNA. The sample has almost 250,000 clones, about 89% seen once. Germline V gene sequence: CDR1 MNHNS, CDR2 SASEGT. The CDR3 extends over 13 amino acids. The V and J ends lost 1 base and 8 bases respectively, with 8 bases between them.

Sequenced material: peripheral blood. The chain combines TRBV6-1 with TRBJ1-4; D gene uncertain. This receptor was taken from an older woman who had recovered from COVID-19. The CDR3 spells CASSEERTEKLFF. The CDR3 coding sequence is TGTGCCAGCAGTGAAGAGCGCACGGAAAAACTGTTTTTT.